This T cell receptor (beta chain) is drawn from a study of T cell changes during pregnancy in multiple sclerosis. Method: immunoSEQ multiplex PCR; TCRdb's copy keeps in-frame clones and lacks some. Of roughly 37,000 clones in the sample, roughly 90% were seen once. CDR1 MNHNS and CDR2 SASEGT come from the germline V gene. J was trimmed by 5 bases and V by 7 bases; bases with no gene match: 5. This CDR3 has 13 residues. The chain recombines TRBV6-1 with TRBJ1-1; 9 bases map to TRBD1. The sequence came from a female donor with multiple sclerosis, enrolled in a pregnancy study. The sample consisted of CD8+ T cells from peripheral blood mononuclear cells, taken before pregnancy. CDR3: CASKPGQGTEAFF. In nucleotides, the CDR3 is TGTGCCAGCAAACCCGGACAGGGGACTGAAGCTTTCTTT.